This T cell receptor beta chain was captured by sequencing in a study of CD8+CD57+ T cells in acquired aplastic anemia. Genomic DNA, serving as template, underwent TCR beta VDJ and CDR3 profiling. MiXCR was run by TCRdb on the reads, yielding one entry per CDR3 protein. The table records 150,000 to 160,000 distinct CDR3 sequences, about 48% of them present only once. All patients picked for sequencing had shown, by flow cytometry, an expansion of CD8+CD57+ cells. Sequences were obtained from sorted CD4+, CD8+, or CD8+CD57+ T cells (not recorded which) from PBMCs. The receptor was derived from a human donor with aplastic anemia.

The CDR3 reads CSAKLADSYNEQFF. In DNA form, the CDR3 reads TGCAGTGCTAAACTAGCGGACTCCTACAATGAGCAGTTCTTC. The chain combines TRBV20-1 with TRBJ2-1; 8 bases align to TRBD2. The CDR3 consists of 14 residues. CDR1 is DFQATT and CDR2 is SNEGSKA in the germline V gene (reference sequence). The V and J ends lost 4 bases and 0 bases, in that order; junction bases with no gene match: 2.